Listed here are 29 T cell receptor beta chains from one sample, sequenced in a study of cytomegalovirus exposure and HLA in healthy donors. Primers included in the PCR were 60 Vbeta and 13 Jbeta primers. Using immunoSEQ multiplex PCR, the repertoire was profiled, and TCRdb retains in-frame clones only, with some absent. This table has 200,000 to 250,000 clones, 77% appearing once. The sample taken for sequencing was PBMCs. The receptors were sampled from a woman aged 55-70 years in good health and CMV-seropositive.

This CDR3 reads CASAEEGGRETQYF. CDR3 sequence (DNA): TGTGCCAGCGCTGAAGAGGGGGGGAGAGAGACCCAGTACTTC. The V call is TRBV2, the J call TRBJ2-5; D is possibly TRBD2 (7 bases). CDR3 length equals 14 residues. The V end lost 8 bases, the J end lost 4 bases, and 17 bases lay between the germline ends. Germline loops: CDR1 SNHLY, CDR2 FYNNEI.

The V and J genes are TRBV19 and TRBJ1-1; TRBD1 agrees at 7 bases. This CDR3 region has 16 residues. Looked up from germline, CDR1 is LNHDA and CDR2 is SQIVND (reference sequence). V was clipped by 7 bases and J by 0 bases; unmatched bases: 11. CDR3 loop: CASTPRRTGVNTEAFF. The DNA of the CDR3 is TGTGCCAGTACTCCTCGACGCACAGGGGTGAACACTGAAGCTTTCTTT.

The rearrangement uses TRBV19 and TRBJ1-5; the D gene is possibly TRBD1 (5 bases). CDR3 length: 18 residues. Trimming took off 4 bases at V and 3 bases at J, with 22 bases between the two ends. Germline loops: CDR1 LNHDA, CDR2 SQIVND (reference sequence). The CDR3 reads CASSRGVVTPLFNQPQHF. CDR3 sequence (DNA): TGTGCCAGTAGTAGGGGGGTAGTAACCCCGTTGTTCAATCAGCCCCAGCATTTT.

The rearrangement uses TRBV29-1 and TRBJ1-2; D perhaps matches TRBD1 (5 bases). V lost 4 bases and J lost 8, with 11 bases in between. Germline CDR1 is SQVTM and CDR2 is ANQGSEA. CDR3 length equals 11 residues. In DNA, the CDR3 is TGCAGCGTTGGCAGGGTGGGGGGCTACACCTTC. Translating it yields CSVGRVGGYTF.

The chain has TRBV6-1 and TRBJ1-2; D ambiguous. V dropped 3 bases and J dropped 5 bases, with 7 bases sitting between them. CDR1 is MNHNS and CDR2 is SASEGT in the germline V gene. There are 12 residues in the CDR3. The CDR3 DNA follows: TGTGCCAGCAGTGAGTCAGTTTATGGCTACACCTTC. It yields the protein CASSESVYGYTF.

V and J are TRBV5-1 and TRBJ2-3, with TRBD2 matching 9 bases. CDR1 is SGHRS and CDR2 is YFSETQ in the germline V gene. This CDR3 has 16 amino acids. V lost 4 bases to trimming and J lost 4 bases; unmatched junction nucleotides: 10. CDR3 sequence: CASSRGLARGPDTQYF. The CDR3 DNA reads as TGCGCCAGCAGCCGGGGACTAGCAAGAGGGCCAGATACGCAGTATTTT. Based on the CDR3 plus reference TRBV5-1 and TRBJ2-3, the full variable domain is KAGVTQTPRYLIKTRGQQVTLSCSPISGHRSVSWYQQTPGQGLQFLFEYFSETQRNKGNFPGRFSGRQFSNSRSEMNVSTLELGDSALYLCASSRGLARGPDTQYFGPGTRLTVL.

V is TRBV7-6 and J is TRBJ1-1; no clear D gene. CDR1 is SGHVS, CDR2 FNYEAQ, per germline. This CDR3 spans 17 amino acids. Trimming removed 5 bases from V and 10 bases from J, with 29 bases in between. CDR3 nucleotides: TGTGCCAGCAGCCCCTTAAGGATCGCGCGAGGTGGATCGGGAGCTTTCTTT. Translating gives CASSPLRIARGGSGAFF.

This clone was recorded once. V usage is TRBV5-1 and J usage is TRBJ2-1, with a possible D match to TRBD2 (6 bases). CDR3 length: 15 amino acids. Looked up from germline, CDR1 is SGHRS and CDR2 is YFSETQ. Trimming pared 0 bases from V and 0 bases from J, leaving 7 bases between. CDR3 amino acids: CASSLGAGSYNEQFF. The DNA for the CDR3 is TGCGCCAGCAGCTTGGGAGCGGGCTCCTACAATGAGCAGTTCTTC. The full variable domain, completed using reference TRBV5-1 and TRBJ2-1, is KAGVTQTPRYLIKTRGQQVTLSCSPISGHRSVSWYQQTPGQGLQFLFEYFSETQRNKGNFPGRFSGRQFSNSRSEMNVSTLELGDSALYLCASSLGAGSYNEQFFGPGTRLTVL.

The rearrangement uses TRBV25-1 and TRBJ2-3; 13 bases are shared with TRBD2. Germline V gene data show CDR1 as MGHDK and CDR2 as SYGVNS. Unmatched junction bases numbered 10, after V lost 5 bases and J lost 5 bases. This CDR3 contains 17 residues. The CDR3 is CASSPTRLAGGGDTQYF. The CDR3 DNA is TGTGCCAGCAGTCCCACTAGACTAGCGGGAGGTGGAGATACGCAGTATTTT.

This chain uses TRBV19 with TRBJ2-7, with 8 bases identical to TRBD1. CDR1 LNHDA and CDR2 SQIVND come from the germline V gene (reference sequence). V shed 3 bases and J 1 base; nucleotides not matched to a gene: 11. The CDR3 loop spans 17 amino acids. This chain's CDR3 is CASSISPGGYPSYEQYF. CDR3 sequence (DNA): TGTGCCAGTAGTATTTCCCCAGGGGGCTACCCTTCCTACGAGCAGTACTTC.

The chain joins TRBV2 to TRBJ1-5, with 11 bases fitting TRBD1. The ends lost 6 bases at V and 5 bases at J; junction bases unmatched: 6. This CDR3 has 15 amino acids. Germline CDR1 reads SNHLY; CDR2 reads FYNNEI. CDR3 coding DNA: TGTGCCAGCAGCCCCAGGACAGGGGGCGATCAGCCCCAGCATTTT. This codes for CASSPRTGGDQPQHF.

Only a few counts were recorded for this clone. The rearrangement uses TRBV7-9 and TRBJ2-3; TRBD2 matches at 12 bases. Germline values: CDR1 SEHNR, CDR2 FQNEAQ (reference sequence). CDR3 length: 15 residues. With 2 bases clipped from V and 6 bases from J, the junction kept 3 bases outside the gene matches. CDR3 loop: CASSLLAGGPDTQYF. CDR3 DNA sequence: TGTGCCAGCAGCTTACTAGCGGGAGGGCCGGATACGCAGTATTTT. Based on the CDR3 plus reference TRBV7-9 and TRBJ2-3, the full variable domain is DTGVSQNPRHKITKRGQNVTFRCDPISEHNRLYWYRQTLGQGPEFLTYFQNEAQLEKSRLLSDRFSAERPKGSFSTLEIQRTEQGDSAMYLCASSLLAGGPDTQYFGPGTRLTVL.

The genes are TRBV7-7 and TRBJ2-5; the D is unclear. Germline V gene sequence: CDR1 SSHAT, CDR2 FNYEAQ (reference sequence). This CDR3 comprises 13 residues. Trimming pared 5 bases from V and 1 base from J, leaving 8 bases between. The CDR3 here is CASSRLVQETQYF. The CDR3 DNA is TGTGCCAGCAGCCGACTGGTCCAAGAGACCCAGTACTTC. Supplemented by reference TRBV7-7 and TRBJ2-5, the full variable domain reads GAGVSQSPRYKVTKRGQDVTLRCDPISSHATLYWYQQALGQGPEFLTYFNYEAQPDKSGLPSDRFSAERPEGSISTLTIQRTEQRDSAMYRCASSRLVQETQYFGPGTRLLVL.

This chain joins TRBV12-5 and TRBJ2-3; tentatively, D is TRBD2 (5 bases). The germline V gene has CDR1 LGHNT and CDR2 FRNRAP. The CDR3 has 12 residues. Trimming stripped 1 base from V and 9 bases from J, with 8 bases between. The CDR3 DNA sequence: TGTGCTAGTGGTTTGGGTGAGGGCACGCAGTATTTT. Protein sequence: CASGLGEGTQYF.

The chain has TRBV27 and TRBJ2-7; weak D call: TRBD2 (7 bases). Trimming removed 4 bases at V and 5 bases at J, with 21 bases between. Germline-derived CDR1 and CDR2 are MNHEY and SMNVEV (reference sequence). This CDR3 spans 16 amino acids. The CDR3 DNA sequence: TGTGCCAGCAGTTACCTAGGGGGGGGCGGCGCCGACGAGCAGTACTTC. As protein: CASSYLGGGGADEQYF.

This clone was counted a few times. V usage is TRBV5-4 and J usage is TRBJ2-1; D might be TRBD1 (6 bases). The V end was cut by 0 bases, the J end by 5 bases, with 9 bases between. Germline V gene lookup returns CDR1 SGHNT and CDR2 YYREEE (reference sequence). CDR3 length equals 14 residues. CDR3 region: CASSLGQVDNEQFF. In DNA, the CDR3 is TGTGCCAGCAGCTTGGGACAGGTTGACAATGAGCAGTTCTTC.

This CDR3 is CASSSHSGRAGEDTQYF. CDR3 nucleotide sequence: TGTGCCAGCAGCTCACATAGCGGGAGGGCCGGTGAAGATACGCAGTATTTT. This chain joins TRBV7-2 and TRBJ2-3; 11 nucleotides agree with TRBD2. CDR1 SGHTA and CDR2 FQGNSA come from the germline V gene. The trim removed 4 bases at V and 5 bases at J, leaving 11 bases unmatched. This CDR3 has 17 amino acids.

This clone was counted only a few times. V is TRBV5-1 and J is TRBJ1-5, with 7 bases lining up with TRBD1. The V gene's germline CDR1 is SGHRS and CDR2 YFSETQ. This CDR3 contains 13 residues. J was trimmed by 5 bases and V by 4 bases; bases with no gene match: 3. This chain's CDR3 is CASSPGQYQPQHF. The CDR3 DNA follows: TGCGCCAGCAGCCCGGGACAGTATCAGCCCCAGCATTTT.

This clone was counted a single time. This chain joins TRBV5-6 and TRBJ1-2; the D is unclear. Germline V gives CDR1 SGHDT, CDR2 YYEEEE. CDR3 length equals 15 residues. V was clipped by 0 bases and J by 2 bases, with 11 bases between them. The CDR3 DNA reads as TGTGCCAGCAGCTTGGGAGGGTGGGGAAACTATGGCTACACCTTC. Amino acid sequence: CASSLGGWGNYGYTF. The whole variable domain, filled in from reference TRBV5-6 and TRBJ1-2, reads DAGVTQSPTHLIKTRGQQVTLRCSPKSGHDTVSWYQQALGQGPQFIFQYYEEEERQRGNFPDRFSGHQFPNYSSELNVNALLLGDSALYLCASSLGGWGNYGYTFGSGTRLTVV.

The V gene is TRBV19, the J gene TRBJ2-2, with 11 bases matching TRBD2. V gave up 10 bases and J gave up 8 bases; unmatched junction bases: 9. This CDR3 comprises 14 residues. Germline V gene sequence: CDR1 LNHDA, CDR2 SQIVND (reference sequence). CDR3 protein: CATKFRTSGGELFF. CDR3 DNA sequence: TGTGCCACCAAGTTCAGGACTAGCGGGGGGGAGCTGTTTTTT.

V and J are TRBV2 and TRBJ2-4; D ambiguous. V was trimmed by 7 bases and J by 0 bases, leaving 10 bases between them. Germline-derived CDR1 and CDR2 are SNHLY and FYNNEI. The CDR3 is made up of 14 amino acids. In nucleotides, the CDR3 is TGTGCCAGCAAAGAACAGCTAGCCAAAAACATTCAGTACTTC. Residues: CASKEQLAKNIQYF.

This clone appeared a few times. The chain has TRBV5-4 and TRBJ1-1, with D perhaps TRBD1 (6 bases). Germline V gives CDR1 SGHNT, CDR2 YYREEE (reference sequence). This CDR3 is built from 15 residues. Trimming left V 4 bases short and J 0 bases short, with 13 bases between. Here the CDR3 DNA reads TGTGCCAGCAGCCAAGCGACAGGCATGAACACTGAAGCTTTCTTT. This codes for CASSQATGMNTEAFF.

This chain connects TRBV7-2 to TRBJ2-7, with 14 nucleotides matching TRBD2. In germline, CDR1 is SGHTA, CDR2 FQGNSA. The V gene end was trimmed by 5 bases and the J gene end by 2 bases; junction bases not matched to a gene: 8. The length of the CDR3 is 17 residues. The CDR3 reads CASSTHGTSGSPYEQYF. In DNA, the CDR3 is TGTGCCAGCAGCACCCACGGGACTAGCGGGAGCCCCTACGAGCAGTACTTC.

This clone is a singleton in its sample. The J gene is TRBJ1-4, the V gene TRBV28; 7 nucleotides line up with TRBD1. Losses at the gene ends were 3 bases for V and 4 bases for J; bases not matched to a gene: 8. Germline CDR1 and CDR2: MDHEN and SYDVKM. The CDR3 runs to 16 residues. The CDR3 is CASSFQGVGGNEKLFF. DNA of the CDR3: TGTGCCAGCAGTTTCCAGGGGGTCGGGGGTAATGAAAAACTGTTTTTT.

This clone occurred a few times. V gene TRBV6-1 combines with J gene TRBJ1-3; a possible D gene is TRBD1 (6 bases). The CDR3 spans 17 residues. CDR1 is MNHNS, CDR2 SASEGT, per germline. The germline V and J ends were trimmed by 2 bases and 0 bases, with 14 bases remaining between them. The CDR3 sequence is CASSELGGGDSGNTIYF. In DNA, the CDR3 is TGTGCCAGCAGTGAACTAGGGGGGGGCGACTCTGGAAACACCATATATTTT.

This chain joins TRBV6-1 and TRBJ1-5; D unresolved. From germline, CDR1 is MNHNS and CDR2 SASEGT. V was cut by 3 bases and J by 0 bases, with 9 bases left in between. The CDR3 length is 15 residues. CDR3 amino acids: CASSEGVYSNQPQHF. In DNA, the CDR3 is TGTGCCAGCAGTGAGGGCGTCTATAGCAATCAGCCCCAGCATTTT.

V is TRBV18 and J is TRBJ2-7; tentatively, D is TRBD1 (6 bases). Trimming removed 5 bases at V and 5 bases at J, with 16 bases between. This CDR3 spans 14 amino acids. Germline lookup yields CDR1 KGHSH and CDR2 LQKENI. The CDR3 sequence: CASSAATGWHEQYF. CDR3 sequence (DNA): TGTGCCAGCTCAGCCGCGACAGGATGGCACGAGCAGTACTTC. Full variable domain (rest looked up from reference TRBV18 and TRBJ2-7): NAGVMQNPRHLVRRRGQEARLRCSPMKGHSHVYWYRQLPEEGLKFMVYLQKENIIDESGMPKERFSAEFPKEGPSILRIQQVVRGDSAAYFCASSAATGWHEQYFGPGTRLTVT.

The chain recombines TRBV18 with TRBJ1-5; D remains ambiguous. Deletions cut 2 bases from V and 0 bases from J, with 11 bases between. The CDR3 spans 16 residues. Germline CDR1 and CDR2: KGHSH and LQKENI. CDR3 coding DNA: TGTGCCAGCTCACCAATGGCAGGTAATAGCAATCAGCCCCAGCATTTT. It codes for CASSPMAGNSNQPQHF.

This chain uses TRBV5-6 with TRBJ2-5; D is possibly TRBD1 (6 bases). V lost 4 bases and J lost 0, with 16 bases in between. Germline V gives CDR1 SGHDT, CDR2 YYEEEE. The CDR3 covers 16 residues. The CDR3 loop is CASSLWARGYQETQYF. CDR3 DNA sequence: TGTGCCAGCAGCCTATGGGCCAGGGGCTACCAAGAGACCCAGTACTTC.